The 24 T cell receptor beta chains below come from one sample, sequenced in a study of blood T cell repertoires in COVID-19. Sequenced by immunoSEQ multiplex PCR; TCRdb stores in-frame clones only, minus some. The sample lists some 180,000 clones; 79% were seen once. The sequenced sample consisted of PBMCs or T cells enriched from blood (not recorded which). These receptors were collected from a woman in her sixties or seventies in a cohort exposed to, infected with or recovered from COVID-19 (not recorded which).

The genes are TRBV9 and TRBJ2-1; tentatively, D is TRBD2 (6 bases). The ends were cut back, 4 bases at V and 7 bases at J, with 18 bases in the middle. Per germline, CDR1 SGDLS and CDR2 YYNGEE. This CDR3 region has 15 residues. CDR3 amino acids: CASSPSGSAKNEQFF. The CDR3 coding sequence is TGTGCCAGCAGCCCCTCCGGGAGTGCGAAGAATGAGCAGTTCTTC.

CDR3 residues: CASSPTGGSAYEQYF. The CDR3 DNA sequence: TGTGCCAGCAGCCCGACAGGGGGCTCAGCCTACGAGCAGTACTTC. The rearrangement links TRBV11-3 to TRBJ2-7, with 10 bases lining up with TRBD1. The CDR3 is 15 amino acids. Germline assignment: CDR1 SGHNT and CDR2 YENEEA. The J segment lost 2 bases and the V segment lost 5 bases, leaving 6 bases of the junction unmatched.

The V call is TRBV7-9, the J call TRBJ2-3; 11 nucleotides align to TRBD2. Germline V gene data show CDR1 as SEHNR and CDR2 as FQNEAQ (reference sequence). This CDR3 is 17 amino acids long. With 6 bases clipped from V and 2 bases from J, the junction kept 10 bases outside the gene matches. Here the CDR3 DNA reads TGTGCCAGCAGTTTGGGTAGCGGGAGGGCCTTCACAGATACGCAGTATTTT. Amino acid sequence: CASSLGSGRAFTDTQYF.

The rearrangement joins TRBV18 to TRBJ2-7, with 8 bases identical to TRBD2. Trimming removed 2 bases from V and 3 bases from J; junction bases left unmatched: 6. Germline V gives CDR1 KGHSH, CDR2 LQKENI. This CDR3 is built from 15 residues. CDR3 sequence: CASSPRPGLVYEQYF. The CDR3 DNA reads as TGTGCCAGCTCACCAAGGCCGGGACTAGTCTACGAGCAGTACTTC.

The V call is TRBV6-1, the J call TRBJ2-1; 11 nucleotides agree with TRBD2. Per the germline V gene, CDR1 is MNHNS and CDR2 is SASEGT. CDR3 length: 18 amino acids. With 3 bases clipped from V and 1 base from J, the junction kept 8 bases outside the gene matches. This CDR3 reads CASSDLAGGPGSYNEQFF. The CDR3, as DNA: TGTGCCAGCAGTGATCTAGCGGGAGGCCCAGGGTCCTACAATGAGCAGTTCTTC.

V is TRBV6-6 and J is TRBJ1-3; D unresolved. Germline V gives CDR1 MNHNY, CDR2 SVGAGI (reference sequence). The CDR3 is made up of 12 amino acids. V gave up 2 bases and J gave up 4 bases, with 3 bases separating them. The CDR3 DNA reads TGTGCCAGCAGTTACCCGGGAAACACCATATATTTT. Its protein is CASSYPGNTIYF.

This clone was seen a handful of times. This chain uses TRBV18 with TRBJ2-3; unclear D gene. V dropped 2 bases and J dropped 2 bases, with 5 bases sitting between them. The germline CDR1 and CDR2 sequences are KGHSH and LQKENI. The CDR3 length is 13 residues. This CDR3 reads CASSPGLTDTQYF. For the CDR3, the DNA is TGTGCCAGCTCACCAGGCCTCACAGATACGCAGTATTTT.

This clone has just one count. This rearrangement joins TRBV2 to TRBJ2-3; 11 bases agree with TRBD2. The CDR3 has 16 residues. Germline trimming cut 5 bases from V and 7 bases from J; bases unmatched to any gene: 11. Germline V gene data show CDR1 as SNHLY and CDR2 as FYNNEI. CDR3 DNA: TGTGCCAGCAGTACCACAATAGCGGGAGGGCCACATACGCAGTATTTT. Protein product: CASSTTIAGGPHTQYF.

The chain carries TRBV5-1 and TRBJ1-2, with D unresolved. V lost 1 base and J 8 bases, leaving 12 bases between the germline ends. The CDR3 contains 13 residues. Germline V gene data show CDR1 as SGHRS and CDR2 as YFSETQ. CDR3 loop: CASSLYGVEGYTF. The DNA for the CDR3 is TGCGCCAGCAGCTTGTACGGGGTCGAAGGCTACACCTTC.

This chain joins TRBV7-2 and TRBJ2-7, with TRBD1 identical over 7 bases. The CDR3 has 13 residues. V lost 4 bases to trimming and J lost 8 bases; unmatched junction nucleotides: 8. CDR1 and CDR2 (germline): SGHTA, FQGNSA. CDR3 residues: CASSSRQGMQQYF. The DNA for the CDR3 is TGTGCCAGCAGCTCCCGACAGGGTATGCAGCAGTACTTC. Drawing the rest from reference TRBV7-2 and TRBJ2-7, the complete variable domain is GAGVSQSPSNKVTEKGKDVELRCDPISGHTALYWYRQSLGQGLEFLIYFQGNSAPDKSGLPSDRFSAERTGGSVSTLTIQRTQQEDSAVYLCASSSRQGMQQYFGPGTRLTVT.

V is TRBV18 and J is TRBJ2-7; TRBD1 might be the D (6 bases). The germline V gene encodes CDR1 KGHSH and CDR2 LQKENI. Trimming shortened V by 1 base and J by 5 bases, and 15 bases separated the two germline ends. The CDR3 consists of 15 residues. The CDR3 reads CASSPQQGLLDEQYF. For the CDR3, the DNA is TGTGCCAGCTCACCACAGCAGGGGCTCCTGGACGAGCAGTACTTC.

This rearrangement joins TRBV6-5 to TRBJ2-7; 10 bases match TRBD1. Germline assignment: CDR1 MNHEY and CDR2 SVGAGI. This CDR3 has 15 residues. Germline trimming cut 10 bases from V and 2 bases from J; bases unmatched to any gene: 11. The CDR3 nucleotides read TGTGCCACCCATAGATCCGGGACAGGGGCCTACGAGCAGTACTTC. Its protein product is CATHRSGTGAYEQYF.

V is TRBV28 and J is TRBJ2-5; maybe TRBD1 (6 bases). V shed 6 bases and J shed 7 bases, with 18 bases lying between them. CDR3 length equals 14 residues. In germline, CDR1 is MDHEN, CDR2 SYDVKM. CDR3 residues: CASSTTGFTVTQYF. For the CDR3, the DNA is TGTGCCAGCAGCACCACAGGGTTCACTGTGACCCAGTACTTC.

The genes are TRBV10-2 and TRBJ2-2; 10 bases are shared with TRBD2. The CDR3 runs to 15 residues. CDR1 and CDR2 (germline): WSHSY, SAAADI. The J segment lost 8 bases and the V segment lost 4 bases, leaving 7 bases of the junction unmatched. The CDR3 region is CASSGLAGVSGELFF. CDR3 DNA: TGCGCCAGCAGTGGTCTAGCGGGAGTGTCGGGGGAGCTGTTTTTT.

The chain uses TRBV19 and TRBJ1-6; D not certain. CDR1 is LNHDA and CDR2 is SQIVND in the germline V gene (reference sequence). Trimming took 3 bases from V and 7 from J, leaving 13 bases between them. The CDR3 contains 15 residues. Here the CDR3 reads CASSILAGSNSPLHF. CDR3 bases: TGTGCCAGTAGTATCTTGGCAGGTTCGAATTCACCCCTCCACTTT.

This clone was detected once. The sample contains more than one DNA sequence encoding this CDR3. This chain links TRBV7-9 with TRBJ2-1; 9 bases match TRBD2. The V segment lost 3 bases and the J segment 4 bases; nucleotides outside the gene matches: 4. The CDR3 extends over 15 amino acids. Germline V gene data show CDR1 as SEHNR and CDR2 as FQNEAQ (reference sequence). In nucleotides, the CDR3 is TGTGCCAGCAGCTTGGCTAGCGGGACGTACAATGAGCAGTTCTTC. It translates to CASSLASGTYNEQFF.

This clone showed up just a few times. The V gene is TRBV11-2, the J gene TRBJ1-3; weak D call: TRBD1 (6 bases). Germline loops: CDR1 SGHAT, CDR2 FQNNGV. Trimming removed 5 bases at V and 0 bases at J, with 11 bases between. This CDR3 has 15 residues. The DNA of the CDR3 is TGTGCCAGCAGCCTCGGACAGAGCTCTGGAAACACCATATATTTT. As protein: CASSLGQSSGNTIYF.

This clone was found once. CDR3 loop: CASSFREGRTYEQYF. The CDR3 coding sequence is TGTGCCAGCAGTTTTAGGGAGGGCCGGACCTACGAGCAGTACTTC. The J gene is TRBJ2-7, the V gene TRBV28; 7 nucleotides align to TRBD2. V lost 3 bases and J lost 2; bases outside the gene matches: 7. The CDR3 runs to 15 residues. The V gene's germline CDR1 is MDHEN and CDR2 SYDVKM.

In DNA form, the CDR3 reads TGTGCCAGCCGAAATGGACAGACGGATGAGCAGTTCTTC. This encodes CASRNGQTDEQFF. The chain employs TRBV2 and TRBJ2-1, with D tentatively TRBD1 (6 bases). Germline CDR1 and CDR2: SNHLY and FYNNEI. The CDR3 extends over 13 amino acids. Trimming removed 8 bases at V and 8 bases at J, with 16 bases between.

The chain joins TRBV3-1 (or the pseudogene TRBV3-2) to TRBJ2-7, with 9 bases matching TRBD1. Trimming at V came to 3 bases and at J to 9 bases, leaving 9 bases not matched to a gene. Germline V gives CDR1 LGHDT, CDR2 YNNKEL (reference sequence). This CDR3 is 14 amino acids long. The CDR3 protein is CASSQGQGLLGQYF. CDR3 in DNA: TGTGCCAGCAGCCAGGGACAGGGCCTCCTGGGGCAGTACTTC.

This clone was observed a handful of times. This chain joins TRBV10-3 and TRBJ2-2; perhaps TRBD1 as D (5 bases). The CDR3 is 15 residues long. With 7 bases removed from V and 2 bases from J, the gap between germline ends came to 14 bases. Germline CDR1 and CDR2: ENHRY and SYGVKD. For the CDR3, the DNA is TGTGCCATCACTGGGGCCCCCCTTAACACCGGGGAGCTGTTTTTT. Encoded protein: CAITGAPLNTGELFF.

V gene TRBV5-1 combines with J gene TRBJ1-3, with D unclear. Deletions cut 4 bases from V and 4 bases from J, with 18 bases between. Germline loops: CDR1 SGHRS, CDR2 YFSETQ. The CDR3 sequence is 16 residues long. The CDR3 spells CASSPSPVGGGNTIYF. The DNA of the CDR3 is TGCGCCAGCAGCCCAAGCCCAGTGGGAGGAGGAAACACCATATATTTT.

This chain joins TRBV12-3 or TRBV12-4 and TRBJ1-5; 8 bases align to TRBD1. The J segment lost 9 bases and the V segment lost 5 bases, leaving 6 bases of the junction unmatched. This CDR3 has 13 residues. The CDR3 spells CASSNRGNGPQHF. The CDR3 DNA reads TGTGCCAGCAGTAACAGGGGGAATGGGCCCCAGCATTTT.

The rearrangement joins TRBV6-5 to TRBJ1-2; a weak D match, TRBD1 (5 bases). The CDR3 sequence is 13 residues long. The germline V gene encodes CDR1 MNHEY and CDR2 SVGAGI. V was pared by 7 bases and J by 5 bases, with 14 bases between. This chain's CDR3 is CASIRLGPYGYTF. The DNA of the CDR3 is TGTGCCAGCATTAGGTTGGGGCCTTATGGCTACACCTTC.